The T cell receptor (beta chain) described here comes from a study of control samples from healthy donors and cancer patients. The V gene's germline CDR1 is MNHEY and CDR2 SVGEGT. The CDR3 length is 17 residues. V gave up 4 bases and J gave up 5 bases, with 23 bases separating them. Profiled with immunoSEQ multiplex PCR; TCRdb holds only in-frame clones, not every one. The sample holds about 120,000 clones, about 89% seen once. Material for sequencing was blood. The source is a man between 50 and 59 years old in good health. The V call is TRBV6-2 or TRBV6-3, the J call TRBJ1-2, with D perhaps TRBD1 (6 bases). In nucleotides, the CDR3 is TGTGCCAGCAGTTCCCCAAGAGGGGGGGCGAACCCTTATGGCTACACCTTC. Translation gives CASSSPRGGANPYGYTF.